These 32 T cell receptor beta chains share one sample of origin, sequenced in a study of beta chain features in type 1 diabetes. Reverse transcription of all isolated RNA meant that expressed TCRB transcripts were sequenced. The table came from immunoSEQ multiplex PCR; TCRdb's copy has only in-frame clones and leaves some out. This sample has around 340,000 clones, with less than 10% found just once. Sample: central memory CD4+ T cells from blood. Receptors originate from a woman between 18 and 29 years old in good health.

CDR3 loop: CASSPQAGHEQYF. The CDR3 DNA is TGTGCCAGCAGTCCTCAAGCGGGGCACGAGCAGTACTTC. The gene calls are TRBV2 and TRBJ2-7; 7 nucleotides align to TRBD2. CDR1 and CDR2 (germline): SNHLY, FYNNEI. There are 13 residues in the CDR3. V shed 5 bases and J 5 bases; nucleotides not matched to a gene: 6.

J is TRBJ2-5 and V is TRBV7-6; 14 positions agree with TRBD2. Trimming took 4 bases from V and 11 from J; bases not matched to a gene: 12. The germline V gene has CDR1 SGHVS and CDR2 FNYEAQ. CDR3 length: 16 amino acids. The CDR3 DNA sequence: TGTGCCAGCAGCTCCCCGGGGACTAGCGGGAGCGGTGAGCAGTACTTC. Its protein is CASSSPGTSGSGEQYF.

Many counts were recorded for this clone. Germline is not matched at one junction end, which may reflect a read error. This chain uses TRBV7-7 with TRBJ2-3; D is unresolved. The CDR3 totals 13 residues. Germline V lookup: CDR1 SSHAT, CDR2 FNYEAQ (reference sequence). This CDR3 is CASSLIPMDTQYF. The DNA for the CDR3 is TGTGCTAGCAGCTTAATCCCCATGGATACGCAGTATTTT.

This clone was seen only a few times. The chain has TRBV28 and TRBJ2-5; perhaps TRBD2 as D (5 bases). Germline V gene sequence: CDR1 MDHEN, CDR2 SYDVKM. The CDR3 extends over 13 amino acids. Trimming pared 3 bases from V and 5 bases from J, leaving 10 bases between. The CDR3 loop reads CASSLTTWETQYF. Written as DNA, the CDR3 is TGTGCCAGCAGTTTGACTACGTGGGAGACCCAGTACTTC.

The rearrangement uses TRBV6-6 and TRBJ2-3, with D perhaps TRBD1 (5 bases). CDR3 length: 11 residues. V lost 6 bases and J 10 bases, leaving 11 bases between the germline ends. Looked up from germline, CDR1 is MNHNY and CDR2 is SVGAGI (reference sequence). This chain's CDR3 is CASSPGQAQYF. The CDR3 DNA follows: TGTGCCAGCAGCCCCGGACAAGCGCAGTATTTT.

This clone was seen a handful of times. The chain combines TRBV7-9 with TRBJ1-5, with D unclear. CDR1 SEHNR and CDR2 FQNEAQ come from the germline V gene (reference sequence). Trimming left V 1 base short and J 3 bases short, with 7 bases between. The CDR3 consists of 14 residues. This chain's CDR3 is CASSLGADNQPQHF. The CDR3 DNA reads TGTGCCAGCAGCTTAGGGGCTGACAATCAGCCCCAGCATTTT.

This clone was counted between two and nine times. The CDR3 spells CASSGRTSFSPDPPEQYF. In DNA form, the CDR3 reads TGTGCCAGCAGCGGAAGGACTAGTTTTTCCCCCGATCCGCCCGAGCAGTACTTC. The chain carries TRBV7-3 and TRBJ2-7; TRBD2 aligns across 7 bases. CDR1 is SGHTA, CDR2 FQGTGA, per germline. V dropped 5 bases and J dropped 6; count of bases not matched to a gene: 22. The CDR3 loop spans 18 amino acids.

This clone was recorded once. This chain uses TRBV27 with TRBJ2-5; TRBD2 agrees at 8 bases. The CDR3 length is 16 residues. In germline, CDR1 is MNHEY, CDR2 SMNVEV (reference sequence). The V segment lost 4 bases and the J segment 2 bases; nucleotides outside the gene matches: 9. The CDR3 region has the DNA TGTGCCAGCAGTTCCTACCTACTAGCGGCACAAGAGACCCAGTACTTC. Translated: CASSSYLLAAQETQYF.

This clone was observed a handful of times. CDR3: CASSQDRSYEQYF. The CDR3 coding sequence is TGCGCCAGCAGCCAAGATCGATCCTACGAGCAGTACTTC. The J gene is TRBJ2-7, the V gene TRBV4-3; D is unclear. The CDR3 is 13 residues long. Germline V gene data show CDR1 as LGHNA and CDR2 as YSLEER. V was trimmed by 0 bases and J by 1 base, leaving 4 bases between them.

In this sample, this clone turned up a few times. The CDR3: CASSLWGLGGGYEQYF. The CDR3, as DNA: TGTGCCAGCAGCTTGTGGGGCCTAGGGGGCGGGTACGAGCAGTACTTC. The rearrangement uses TRBV7-2 and TRBJ2-7, with 7 positions matching TRBD1. Unmatched junction bases numbered 12, after V lost 3 bases and J lost 4 bases. CDR3 length: 16 residues. Germline assignment: CDR1 SGHTA and CDR2 FQGNSA.

This clone was counted a few times. V is TRBV7-2 and J is TRBJ2-1; D is perhaps TRBD1 (5 bases). Trimming cost V 1 base and J 10 bases, with 11 bases left between them. The CDR3 length is 13 residues. The V gene's germline CDR1 is SGHTA and CDR2 FQGNSA. The CDR3 nucleotides are TGTGCCAGCAGCTTAGGCAGGGCCTTAGAGCAGTTCTTC. It codes for CASSLGRALEQFF. Variable domain in full (rest from reference TRBV7-2 and TRBJ2-1): GAGVSQSPSNKVTEKGKDVELRCDPISGHTALYWYRQSLGQGLEFLIYFQGNSAPDKSGLPSDRFSAERTGGSVSTLTIQRTQQEDSAVYLCASSLGRALEQFFGPGTRLTVL.

V usage is TRBV7-9 and J usage is TRBJ2-7; the D gene is possibly TRBD1 (6 bases). Germline CDR1 SEHNR, CDR2 FQNEAQ (reference sequence). Trimming shortened V by 2 bases and J by 2 bases, and 10 bases separated the two germline ends. The CDR3 consists of 14 residues. DNA of the CDR3: TGTGCCAGCAGCTTAACAGGGACGACCTACGAGCAGTACTTC. Protein sequence: CASSLTGTTYEQYF. Combining the CDR3 with reference TRBV7-9 and TRBJ2-7 gives the whole variable domain DTGVSQNPRHKITKRGQNVTFRCDPISEHNRLYWYRQTLGQGPEFLTYFQNEAQLEKSRLLSDRFSAERPKGSFSTLEIQRTEQGDSAMYLCASSLTGTTYEQYFGPGTRLTVT.

The rearrangement uses TRBV6-5 and TRBJ2-6; tentative D call: TRBD1 (5 bases). The CDR3 has 15 amino acids. Germline V gene lookup returns CDR1 MNHEY and CDR2 SVGAGI. Trimming pared 7 bases from V and 1 base from J, leaving 11 bases between. CDR3: CASNLRGSGANVLTF. Here the CDR3 DNA reads TGTGCCAGCAATCTTAGGGGTTCTGGGGCCAACGTCCTGACTTTC.

The rearrangement uses TRBV27 and TRBJ1-1, with no clear D. Germline V gives CDR1 MNHEY, CDR2 SMNVEV (reference sequence). This CDR3 comprises 13 residues. V lost 4 bases to trimming and J lost 2 bases, with 8 bases between them. This CDR3 is CASSSPLNTEAFF. The CDR3 nucleotides read TGTGCCAGCAGTTCTCCCCTTAACACTGAAGCTTTCTTT.

This clone was seen a few times. This chain uses TRBV2 with TRBJ1-2; tentative D call: TRBD1 (6 bases). Germline CDR1 SNHLY, CDR2 FYNNEI. Trimming stripped 7 bases from V and 5 bases from J, with 20 bases between. The CDR3 is made up of 15 amino acids. The CDR3 spells CASTRDGQSIYGYTF. The CDR3 nucleotides are TGTGCCAGCACCAGGGACGGACAGTCTATTTATGGCTACACCTTC. Looking up the rest from reference TRBV2 and TRBJ1-2 gives the full variable domain: EPEVTQTPSHQVTQMGQEVILRCVPISNHLYFYWYRQILGQKVEFLVSFYNNEISEKSEIFDDQFSVERPDGSNFTLKIRSTKLEDSAMYFCASTRDGQSIYGYTFGSGTRLTVV.

This clone was counted between two and nine times. This chain connects TRBV4-3 to TRBJ1-6; the D gene is possibly TRBD1 (5 bases). V was pared by 0 bases and J by 9 bases, with 15 bases between. This CDR3 is 16 amino acids long. Germline V lookup: CDR1 LGHNA, CDR2 YSLEER. CDR3 protein: CASSQDPRGGGSPLHF. CDR3 nucleotide sequence: TGCGCCAGCAGCCAAGATCCCCGGGGCGGGGGTTCACCCCTCCACTTT.

This clone was seen a handful of times. The CDR3 bases are TGTGCCAGCAGAGAGCAAGGGACCGACGGCTACACCTTC. Protein product: CASREQGTDGYTF. The gene calls are TRBV11-2 and TRBJ1-2, with D perhaps TRBD1 (5 bases). Germline CDR1 reads SGHAT; CDR2 reads FQNNGV. V gave up 6 bases and J gave up 8 bases, with 16 bases separating them. This CDR3 region has 13 residues.

This clone was counted only a few times. The J gene is TRBJ2-7, the V gene TRBV6-6; TRBD1 or TRBD2 may be the D gene (7 bases each). Trimming took off 6 bases at V and 0 bases at J, with 18 bases between the two ends. Germline CDR1 and CDR2: MNHNY and SVGAGI (reference sequence). The length of the CDR3 is 16 residues. CDR3 protein: CASRREGAFFSYEQYF. The CDR3, as DNA: TGTGCCAGCAGAAGGGAGGGGGCCTTCTTCTCCTACGAGCAGTACTTC.

This clone turned up a few times. This chain links TRBV9 with TRBJ2-4; D possibly corresponds to TRBD1 (6 bases). The CDR3 totals 14 residues. V lost 1 base and J lost 5, with 10 bases in between. Germline V gene data show CDR1 as SGDLS and CDR2 as YYNGEE. The CDR3 loop is CASSVSNRENIQYF. The DNA for the CDR3 is TGTGCCAGCAGCGTATCGAACAGGGAAAACATTCAGTACTTC.

The chain employs TRBV5-6 and TRBJ2-1, with a weak D call TRBD1 (5 bases). The V and J ends lost 0 bases and 4 bases respectively, with 14 bases between them. The CDR3 extends over 16 amino acids. CDR1 SGHDT and CDR2 YYEEEE come from the germline V gene. CDR3 coding DNA: TGTGCCAGCAGCTTGGATCTGGGCAGGGCGTACAATGAGCAGTTCTTC. Its protein product is CASSLDLGRAYNEQFF. Full variable domain (missing parts from reference TRBV5-6 and TRBJ2-1): DAGVTQSPTHLIKTRGQQVTLRCSPKSGHDTVSWYQQALGQGPQFIFQYYEEEERQRGNFPDRFSGHQFPNYSSELNVNALLLGDSALYLCASSLDLGRAYNEQFFGPGTRLTVL.

This clone has only a few counts. V is TRBV5-1 and J is TRBJ2-1, with TRBD1 matching 8 bases. The CDR3 spans 17 residues. The germline CDR1 and CDR2 sequences are SGHRS and YFSETQ. The junction had 11 bases not matched to a gene; V was cut back by 2 bases and J by 4 bases. The CDR3: CASSFVTGAGSYNEQFF. For the CDR3, the DNA is TGCGCCAGCAGCTTTGTGACAGGGGCCGGGAGTTACAATGAGCAGTTCTTC.

This clone has only a few counts. The sample has other DNA sequences that encode this CDR3 too. The V and J genes are TRBV7-2 and TRBJ2-7; 8 bases are a match to TRBD2. The CDR3 has 15 residues. V shed 1 base and J 3 bases; nucleotides not matched to a gene: 5. Per the germline V gene, CDR1 is SGHTA and CDR2 is FQGNSA. The chain's CDR3 is CASSLVAGGDYEQYF. DNA of the CDR3: TGTGCCAGCAGCTTAGTGGCGGGAGGAGACTACGAGCAGTACTTC.

In this sample, this clone turned up a few times. The V call is TRBV7-2, the J call TRBJ2-4, with 8 bases aligning to TRBD2. The CDR3 sequence is 19 residues long. Germline trimming cut 1 base from V and 7 bases from J; bases unmatched to any gene: 18. CDR1 is SGHTA, CDR2 FQGNSA, per germline. The CDR3 coding sequence is TGTGCCAGCAGCTTAGATAGCTTCGGGAGGGACACGGGATGGAACATTCAGTACTTC. This translates into CASSLDSFGRDTGWNIQYF.

This clone was seen repeatedly, ten times or more. CDR3 in amino acids: CASSLRQGAGGYTF. As DNA, the CDR3 is TGTGCCAGCAGTCTACGACAGGGGGCGGGAGGCTACACCTTC. This sequence joins TRBV27 and TRBJ1-2, with 10 bases fitting TRBD1. This CDR3 contains 14 residues. Germline-derived CDR1 and CDR2 are MNHEY and SMNVEV (reference sequence). After removal of 5 bases from V and 8 bases from J, the junction contained 8 bases not matched to a gene.

This clone was seen many times. CDR3 sequence: CASSVERGAYNEQFF. For the CDR3, the DNA is TGTGCCAGCAGCGTAGAAAGGGGGGCCTACAATGAGCAGTTCTTC. J is TRBJ2-1 and V is TRBV9; D may be TRBD1 or TRBD2 (6 bases each). CDR3 length equals 15 residues. Trimming removed 0 bases from V and 2 bases from J, with 9 bases in between. The germline V gene encodes CDR1 SGDLS and CDR2 YYNGEE.

The rearrangement uses TRBV28 and TRBJ2-1, with 12 bases identical to TRBD2. Germline V gene data show CDR1 as MDHEN and CDR2 as SYDVKM. CDR3 length: 18 residues. V was clipped by 5 bases and J by 7 bases; unmatched bases: 15. Here the CDR3 reads CASSRSPSGRVSRNEQFF. The CDR3 DNA reads TGTGCCAGCAGTAGATCTCCTAGCGGGAGGGTTTCAAGGAATGAGCAGTTCTTC.

This clone has more than one count but fewer than ten. The chain carries TRBV9 and TRBJ2-3; no firm D call. The V gene lost 0 bases and the J gene lost 0 bases, with 11 bases spanning the gap. This CDR3 region has 16 residues. Germline-derived CDR1 and CDR2 are SGDLS and YYNGEE. CDR3 sequence reads: CASSVGNSASTDTQYF. CDR3 nucleotides: TGTGCCAGCAGCGTAGGCAACTCTGCTAGCACAGATACGCAGTATTTT.

This clone was picked up a small number of times. This chain links TRBV4-3 with TRBJ2-3; D might be TRBD2 (6 bases). The CDR3 has 15 amino acids. The V and J ends lost 4 bases and 0 bases respectively, with 11 bases between them. CDR1 is LGHNA, CDR2 YSLEER, per germline. The CDR3, as DNA: TGCGCCAGCAGCCCAGGAGGGGTTAGCACAGATACGCAGTATTTT. Translation: CASSPGGVSTDTQYF.

Only a few counts were recorded for this clone. The chain combines TRBV5-6 with TRBJ2-7; D is unclear. Germline V gives CDR1 SGHDT, CDR2 YYEEEE. The CDR3 spans 13 residues. Trimming left V 0 bases short and J 3 bases short, with 7 bases between. The CDR3 is CASSLDTDYEQYF. The CDR3 coding sequence is TGTGCCAGCAGCTTGGACACCGACTACGAGCAGTACTTC.

This clone has only a few counts. V is TRBV20-1 and J is TRBJ1-1; tentatively, D is TRBD1 (5 bases). Per germline, CDR1 DFQATT and CDR2 SNEGSKA (reference sequence). This CDR3 contains 11 residues. V lost 6 bases and J 10 bases, leaving 15 bases between the germline ends. The CDR3 bases are TGCAGTGCGGGACGGCGGTCGGGAGCTTTCTTT. Translation gives CSAGRRSGAFF.

This clone appeared many times. Other DNA variants within this sample encode the same CDR3. The J gene is TRBJ2-7, the V gene TRBV7-9; D ambiguous. Trimming cost V 1 base and J 4 bases, with 2 bases left between them. The germline V gene encodes CDR1 SEHNR and CDR2 FQNEAQ (reference sequence). The CDR3 is 11 residues long. The DNA of the CDR3 is TGTGCCAGCAGCTTAGAGTACGAGCAGTACTTC. This sequence encodes CASSLEYEQYF.

Points on this clone: Germline and junction disagree at one end, which may indicate a read error. The chain has TRBV10-3 and TRBJ2-3, with D perhaps given as TRBD1 or TRBD2 (5 bases each). Germline V lookup: CDR1 ENHRY, CDR2 SYGVKD. The CDR3 is 16 residues long. The DNA for the CDR3 is TGTGCCAGCAGTTATGTTGCAGGGACGGGGACAGATACGCAGTATTTT. This encodes CASSYVAGTGTDTQYF.